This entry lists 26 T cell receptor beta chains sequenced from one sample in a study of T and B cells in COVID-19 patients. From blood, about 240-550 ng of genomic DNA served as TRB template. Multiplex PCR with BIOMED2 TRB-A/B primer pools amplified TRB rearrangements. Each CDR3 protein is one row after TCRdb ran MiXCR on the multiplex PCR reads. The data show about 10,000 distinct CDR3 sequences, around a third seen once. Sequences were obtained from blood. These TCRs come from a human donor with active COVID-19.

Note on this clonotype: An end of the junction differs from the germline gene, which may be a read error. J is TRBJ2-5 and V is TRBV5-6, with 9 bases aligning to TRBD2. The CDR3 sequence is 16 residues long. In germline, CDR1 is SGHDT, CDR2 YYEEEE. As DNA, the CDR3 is TGCGCCAGCAGCTTGGGGGCGGGGGGGATGCAAGAGACCCAGTACTTC. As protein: CASSLGAGGMQETQYF. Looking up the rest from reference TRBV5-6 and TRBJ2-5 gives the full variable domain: DAGVTQSPTHLIKTRGQQVTLRCSPKSGHDTVSWYQQALGQGPQFIFQYYEEEERQRGNFPDRFSGHQFPNYSSELNVNALLLGDSALYLCASSLGAGGMQETQYFGPGTRLLVL.

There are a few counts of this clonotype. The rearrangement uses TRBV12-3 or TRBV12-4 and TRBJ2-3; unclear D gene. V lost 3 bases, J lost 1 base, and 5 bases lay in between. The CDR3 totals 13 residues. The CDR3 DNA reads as TGTGCCAGCAGTTTTGGTGGCACAGATACGCAGTATTTT. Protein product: CASSFGGTDTQYF.

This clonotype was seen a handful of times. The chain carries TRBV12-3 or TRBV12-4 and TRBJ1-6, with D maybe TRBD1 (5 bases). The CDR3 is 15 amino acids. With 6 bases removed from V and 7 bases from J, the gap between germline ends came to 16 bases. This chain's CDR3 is CASSPGAHRNSPLHF. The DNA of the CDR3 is TGTGCCAGCAGCCCCGGGGCCCACCGAAATTCACCCCTCCACTTT.

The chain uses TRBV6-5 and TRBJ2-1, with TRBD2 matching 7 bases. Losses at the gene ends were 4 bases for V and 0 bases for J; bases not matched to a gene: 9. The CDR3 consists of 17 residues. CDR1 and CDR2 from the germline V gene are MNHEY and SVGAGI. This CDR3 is CASSSRPRGSSYNEQFF. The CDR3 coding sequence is TGTGCCAGCAGTTCCCGGCCGCGGGGGAGCTCCTACAATGAGCAGTTCTTC.

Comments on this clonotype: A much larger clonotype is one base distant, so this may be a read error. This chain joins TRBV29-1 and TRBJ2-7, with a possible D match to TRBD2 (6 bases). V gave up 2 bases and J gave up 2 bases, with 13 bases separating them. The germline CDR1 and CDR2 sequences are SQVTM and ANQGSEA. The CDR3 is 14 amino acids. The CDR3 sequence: CSVEYGGGAYEQYF. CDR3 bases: TGCAGCGTTGAATACGGGGGTGGGGCCTACGAGCAGTACTTC.

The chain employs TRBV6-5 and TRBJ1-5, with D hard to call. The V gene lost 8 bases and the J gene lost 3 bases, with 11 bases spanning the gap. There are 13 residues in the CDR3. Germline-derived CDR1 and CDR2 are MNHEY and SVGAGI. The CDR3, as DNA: TGTGCCAGCCACTCAGGTTTCAATCAGCCCCAGCATTTT. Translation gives CASHSGFNQPQHF.

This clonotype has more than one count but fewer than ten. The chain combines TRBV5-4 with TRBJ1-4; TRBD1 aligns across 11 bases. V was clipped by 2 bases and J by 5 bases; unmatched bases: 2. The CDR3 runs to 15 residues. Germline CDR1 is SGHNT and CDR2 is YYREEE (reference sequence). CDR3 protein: CASSLRTGGNEKLFF. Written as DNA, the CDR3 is TGTGCCAGCAGCTTACGGACAGGGGGCAATGAAAAACTGTTTTTT.

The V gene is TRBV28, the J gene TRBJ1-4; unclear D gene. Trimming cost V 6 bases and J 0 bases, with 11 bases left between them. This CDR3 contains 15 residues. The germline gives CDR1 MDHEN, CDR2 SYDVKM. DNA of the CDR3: TGTGCCAGCAGCACCGGACGGTCAACTAATGAAAAACTGTTTTTT. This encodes CASSTGRSTNEKLFF.

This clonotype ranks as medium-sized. CDR3 amino acids: CSVDGGNTGELFF. The CDR3 DNA reads as TGCAGCGTTGATGGGGGGAACACCGGGGAGCTGTTTTTT. V is TRBV29-1 and J is TRBJ2-2, with D tentatively TRBD1 or TRBD2 (5 bases each). The CDR3 loop spans 13 amino acids. V shed 3 bases and J shed 1 base, with 6 bases lying between them. Germline lookup yields CDR1 SQVTM and CDR2 ANQGSEA.

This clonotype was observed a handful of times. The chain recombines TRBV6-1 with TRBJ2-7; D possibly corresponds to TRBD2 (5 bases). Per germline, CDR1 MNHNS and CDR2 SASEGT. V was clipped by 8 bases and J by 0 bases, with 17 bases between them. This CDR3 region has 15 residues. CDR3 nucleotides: TGTGCCAGCTCCCTAGCAGGCGCTCTCTCCTACGAGCAGTACTTC. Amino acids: CASSLAGALSYEQYF.

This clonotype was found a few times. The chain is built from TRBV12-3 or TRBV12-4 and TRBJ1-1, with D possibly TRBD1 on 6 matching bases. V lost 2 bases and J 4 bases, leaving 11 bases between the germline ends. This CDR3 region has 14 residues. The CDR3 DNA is TGTGCCAGCAGTTTACCAGGCAGGGGCACTGAAGCTTTCTTT. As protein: CASSLPGRGTEAFF.

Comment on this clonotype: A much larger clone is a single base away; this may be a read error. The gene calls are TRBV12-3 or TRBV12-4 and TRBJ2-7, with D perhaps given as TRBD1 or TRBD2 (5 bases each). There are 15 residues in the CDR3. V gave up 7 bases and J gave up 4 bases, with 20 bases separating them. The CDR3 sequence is CASTLSGTEIYEQYF. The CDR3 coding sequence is TGTGCCAGCACCCTATCCGGGACGGAGATATACGAGCAGTACTTC.

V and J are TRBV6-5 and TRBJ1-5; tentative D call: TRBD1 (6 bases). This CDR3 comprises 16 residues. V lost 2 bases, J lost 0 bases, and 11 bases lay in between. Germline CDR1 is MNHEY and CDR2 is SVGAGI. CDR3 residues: CASSYRQDYSNQPQHF. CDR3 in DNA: TGTGCCAGCAGTTACCGACAGGATTATAGCAATCAGCCCCAGCATTTT.

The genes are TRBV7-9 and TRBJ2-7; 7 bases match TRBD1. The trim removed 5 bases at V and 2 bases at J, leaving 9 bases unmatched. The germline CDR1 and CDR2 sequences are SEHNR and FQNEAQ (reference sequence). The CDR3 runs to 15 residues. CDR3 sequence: CASSVSGGHPYEQYF. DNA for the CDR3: TGTGCCAGCAGCGTATCAGGGGGACACCCCTACGAGCAGTACTTC.

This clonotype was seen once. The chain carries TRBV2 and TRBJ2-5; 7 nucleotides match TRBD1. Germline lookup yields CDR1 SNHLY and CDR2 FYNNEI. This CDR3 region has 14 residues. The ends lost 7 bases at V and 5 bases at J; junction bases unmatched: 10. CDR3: CASTNRGRFETQYF. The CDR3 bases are TGTGCCAGCACTAACAGGGGTCGATTTGAGACCCAGTACTTC. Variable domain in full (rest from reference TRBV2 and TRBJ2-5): EPEVTQTPSHQVTQMGQEVILRCVPISNHLYFYWYRQILGQKVEFLVSFYNNEISEKSEIFDDQFSVERPDGSNFTLKIRSTKLEDSAMYFCASTNRGRFETQYFGPGTRLLVL.

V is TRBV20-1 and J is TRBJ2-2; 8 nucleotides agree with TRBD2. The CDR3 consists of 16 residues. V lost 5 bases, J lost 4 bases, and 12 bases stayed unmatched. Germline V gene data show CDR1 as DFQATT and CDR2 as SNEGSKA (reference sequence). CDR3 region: CSAAQAGVASTGELFF. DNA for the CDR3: TGCAGTGCTGCCCAAGCGGGGGTTGCGAGCACCGGGGAGCTGTTTTTT.

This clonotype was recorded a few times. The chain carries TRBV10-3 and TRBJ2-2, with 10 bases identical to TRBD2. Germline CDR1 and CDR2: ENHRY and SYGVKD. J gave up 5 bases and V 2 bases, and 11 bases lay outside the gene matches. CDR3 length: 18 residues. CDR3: CAISEHRAGGLRTGELFF. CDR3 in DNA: TGTGCCATCAGTGAGCACCGAGCGGGGGGGCTTAGGACCGGGGAGCTGTTTTTT.

CDR3 loop: CASRDNGNYYSGANVLTF. The CDR3 region has the DNA TGTGCCAGCAGGGATAACGGGAACTACTACTCTGGGGCCAACGTCCTGACTTTC. V and J are TRBV7-2 and TRBJ2-6; maybe TRBD2 (5 bases). Germline assignment: CDR1 SGHTA and CDR2 FQGNSA. The V end lost 6 bases, the J end lost 0 bases, and 18 bases lay between the germline ends. This CDR3 region has 18 residues. The variable domain in full, completed from reference TRBV7-2 and TRBJ2-6, reads GAGVSQSPSNKVTEKGKDVELRCDPISGHTALYWYRQSLGQGLEFLIYFQGNSAPDKSGLPSDRFSAERTGGSVSTLTIQRTQQEDSAVYLCASRDNGNYYSGANVLTFGAGSRLTVL.

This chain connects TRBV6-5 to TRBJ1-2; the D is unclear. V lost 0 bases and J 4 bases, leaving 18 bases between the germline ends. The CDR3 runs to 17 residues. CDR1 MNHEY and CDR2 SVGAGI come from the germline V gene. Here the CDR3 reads CASSYSKAFTRIYGYTF. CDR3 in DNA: TGTGCCAGCAGTTACTCGAAGGCGTTTACAAGAATCTATGGCTACACCTTC.

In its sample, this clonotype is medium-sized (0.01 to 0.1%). CDR3 bases: TGCAGCGCCACAGGCCCGGGGACAATCAGCTCCTACAATGAGCAGTTCTTC. Protein product: CSATGPGTISSYNEQFF. This chain links TRBV29-1 with TRBJ2-1; D perhaps matches TRBD1 (6 bases). Germline CDR1 and CDR2: SQVTM and ANQGSEA. CDR3 length: 17 residues. With 7 bases removed from V and 0 bases from J, the gap between germline ends came to 22 bases.

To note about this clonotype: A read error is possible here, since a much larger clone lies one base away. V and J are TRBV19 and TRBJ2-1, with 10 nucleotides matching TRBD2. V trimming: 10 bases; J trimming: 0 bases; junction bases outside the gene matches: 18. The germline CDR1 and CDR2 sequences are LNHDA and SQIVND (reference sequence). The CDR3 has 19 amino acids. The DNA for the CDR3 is TGTGCCATCTATCCTGGGCTAGCGGGGGTTTATAGCTCCTACAATGAGCAGTTCTTC. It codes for CAIYPGLAGVYSSYNEQFF.

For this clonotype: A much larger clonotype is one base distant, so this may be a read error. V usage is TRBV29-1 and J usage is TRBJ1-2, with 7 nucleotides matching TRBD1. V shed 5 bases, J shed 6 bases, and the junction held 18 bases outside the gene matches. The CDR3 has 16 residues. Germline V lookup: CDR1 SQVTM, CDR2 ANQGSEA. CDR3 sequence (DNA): TGCAGCGTTTCACAAGGGGACAGTCCGGAGGGGGATGGCTACACCTTC. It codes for CSVSQGDSPEGDGYTF.

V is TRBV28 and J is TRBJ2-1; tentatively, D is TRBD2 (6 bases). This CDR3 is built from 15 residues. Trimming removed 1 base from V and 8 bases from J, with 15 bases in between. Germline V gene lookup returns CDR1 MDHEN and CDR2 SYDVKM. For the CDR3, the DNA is TGTGCCAGCAGTTTATCCCAGGGAGGTCTAGATGAGCAGTTCTTC. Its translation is CASSLSQGGLDEQFF.

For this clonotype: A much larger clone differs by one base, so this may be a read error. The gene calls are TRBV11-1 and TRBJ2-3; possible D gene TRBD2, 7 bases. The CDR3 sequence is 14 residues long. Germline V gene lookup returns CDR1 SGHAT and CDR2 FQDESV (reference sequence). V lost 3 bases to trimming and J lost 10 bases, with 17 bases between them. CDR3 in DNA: TGTGCCAGCAGCTTTGAGGGGGAGGGGGATGCGCAGTATTTT. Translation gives CASSFEGEGDAQYF.

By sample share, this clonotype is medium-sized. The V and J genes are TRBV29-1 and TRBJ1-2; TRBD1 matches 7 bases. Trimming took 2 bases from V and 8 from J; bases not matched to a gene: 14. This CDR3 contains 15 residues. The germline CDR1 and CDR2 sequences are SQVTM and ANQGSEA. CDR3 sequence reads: CSVEPPLEGALGYTF. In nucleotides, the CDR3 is TGCAGCGTTGAACCGCCGCTGGAGGGGGCTTTGGGCTACACCTTC.

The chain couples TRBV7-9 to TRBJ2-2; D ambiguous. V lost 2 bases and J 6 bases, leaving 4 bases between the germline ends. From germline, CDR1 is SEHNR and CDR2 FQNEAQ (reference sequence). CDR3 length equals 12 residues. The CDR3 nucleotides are TGTGCCAGCAGCTTAAGGGCCGGGGAGCTGTTTTTT. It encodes CASSLRAGELFF. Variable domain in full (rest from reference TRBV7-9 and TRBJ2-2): DTGVSQNPRHKITKRGQNVTFRCDPISEHNRLYWYRQTLGQGPEFLTYFQNEAQLEKSRLLSDRFSAERPKGSFSTLEIQRTEQGDSAMYLCASSLRAGELFFGEGSRLTVL.